Described below is a single TCR beta chain sequence and its context. What it binds is unknown. This entry belongs to a study of response to subunit inactivated influenza vaccine. Study-wide results and limits: The study's authors posited that every seasonal influenza vaccination enlists few new T cells.

TCRdb passed the RT-PCR reads through MiXCR, listing each CDR3 protein once. The sample records approximately 300,000 distinct CDR3 sequences, 20% to 25% being singletons. The origin of this receptor is a man aged 45-69 years who received an inactivated influenza vaccine. The sample in question was PBMCs from blood, obtained less than 22 months after vaccination.

The CDR3 nucleotides read TGTGCCACCAGTGGCAGAACAGGGACCGGGGAGCTGTTTTTT. It yields the protein CATSGRTGTGELFF. V is TRBV24-1 and J is TRBJ2-2; D possibly corresponds to TRBD1 (6 bases). Germline V gene sequence: CDR1 KGHDR, CDR2 SFDVKD. The CDR3 length is 14 residues. V was clipped by 5 bases and J by 5 bases, with 11 bases between them.